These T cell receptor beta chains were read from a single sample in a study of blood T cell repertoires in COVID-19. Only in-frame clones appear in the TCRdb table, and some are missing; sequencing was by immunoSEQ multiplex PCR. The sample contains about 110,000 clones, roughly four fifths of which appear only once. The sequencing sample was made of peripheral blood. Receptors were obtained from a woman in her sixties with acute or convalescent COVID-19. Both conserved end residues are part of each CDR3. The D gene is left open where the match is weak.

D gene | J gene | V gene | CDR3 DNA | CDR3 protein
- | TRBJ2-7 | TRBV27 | TGTGCCAGCAGCCGGACAAAGAGCTCCTACGAGCAGTACTTC | CASSRTKSSYEQYF
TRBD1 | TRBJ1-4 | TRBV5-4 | TGTGCCAGCAGCCCGGGACAGATAAATGAAAAACTGTTTTTT | CASSPGQINEKLFF
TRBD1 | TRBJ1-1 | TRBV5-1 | TGCGCCAGCAGCCCCGGACAGGGGGAAGCTTTCTTT | CASSPGQGEAFF
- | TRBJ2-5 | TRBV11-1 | TGTGCCAGCAGCTTAGGAAGGACAGACCTACAAGAGACCCAGTACTTC | CASSLGRTDLQETQYF
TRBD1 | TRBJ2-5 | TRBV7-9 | TGTGCCAGCACCCGACAGGGGAGCCTCCAAGAGACCCAGTACTTC | CASTRQGSLQETQYF
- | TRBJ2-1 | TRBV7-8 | TGTGCCAGCAGCCGGGACTTGGGCTACAATGAGCAGTTCTTC | CASSRDLGYNEQFF
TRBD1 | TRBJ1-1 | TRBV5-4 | TGTGCCAGCAGCTGGACAGGCACTAGGGGGACTGAAGCTTTCTTT | CASSWTGTRGTEAFF
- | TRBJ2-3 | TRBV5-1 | TGCGCCAGCAGCTTCGGCCAGGGCCCAGATACGCAGTATTTT | CASSFGQGPDTQYF
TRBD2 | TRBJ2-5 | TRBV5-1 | TGCGCCAGCAGCTCGACTAGCCCAGAGACCCAGTACTTC | CASSSTSPETQYF
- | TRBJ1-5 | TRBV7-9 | TGTGCCAGCAGCTTAAGAGGGGGTCGCAATCAGCCCCAGCATTTT | CASSLRGGRNQPQHF